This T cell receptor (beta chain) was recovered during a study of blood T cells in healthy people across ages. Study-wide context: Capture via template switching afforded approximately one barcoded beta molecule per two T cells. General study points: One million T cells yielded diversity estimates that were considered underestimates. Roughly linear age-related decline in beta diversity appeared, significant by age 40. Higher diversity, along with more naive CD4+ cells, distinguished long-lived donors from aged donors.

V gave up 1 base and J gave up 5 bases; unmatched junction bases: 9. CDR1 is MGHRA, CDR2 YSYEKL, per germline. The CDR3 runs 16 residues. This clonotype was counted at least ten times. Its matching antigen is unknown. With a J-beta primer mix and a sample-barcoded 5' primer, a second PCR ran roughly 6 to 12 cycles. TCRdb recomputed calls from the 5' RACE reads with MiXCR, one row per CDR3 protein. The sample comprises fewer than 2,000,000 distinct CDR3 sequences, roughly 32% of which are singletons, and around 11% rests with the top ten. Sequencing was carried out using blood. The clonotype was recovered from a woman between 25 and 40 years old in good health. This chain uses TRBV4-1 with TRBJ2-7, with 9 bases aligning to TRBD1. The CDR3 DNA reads TGCGCCAGCAGCCAAGTACCCGGGACAGGGACCCACGAGCAGTACTTC. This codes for CASSQVPGTGTHEQYF.